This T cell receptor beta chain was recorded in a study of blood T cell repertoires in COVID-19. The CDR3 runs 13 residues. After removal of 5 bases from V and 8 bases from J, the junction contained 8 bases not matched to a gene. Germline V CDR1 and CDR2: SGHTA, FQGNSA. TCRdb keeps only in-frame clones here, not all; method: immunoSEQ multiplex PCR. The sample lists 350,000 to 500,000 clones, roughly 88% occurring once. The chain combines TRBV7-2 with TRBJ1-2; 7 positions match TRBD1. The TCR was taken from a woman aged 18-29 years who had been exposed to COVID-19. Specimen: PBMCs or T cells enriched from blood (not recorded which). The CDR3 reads CASSPDRVGGYTF. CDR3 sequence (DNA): TGTGCCAGCAGCCCAGACAGGGTGGGAGGCTACACCTTC.